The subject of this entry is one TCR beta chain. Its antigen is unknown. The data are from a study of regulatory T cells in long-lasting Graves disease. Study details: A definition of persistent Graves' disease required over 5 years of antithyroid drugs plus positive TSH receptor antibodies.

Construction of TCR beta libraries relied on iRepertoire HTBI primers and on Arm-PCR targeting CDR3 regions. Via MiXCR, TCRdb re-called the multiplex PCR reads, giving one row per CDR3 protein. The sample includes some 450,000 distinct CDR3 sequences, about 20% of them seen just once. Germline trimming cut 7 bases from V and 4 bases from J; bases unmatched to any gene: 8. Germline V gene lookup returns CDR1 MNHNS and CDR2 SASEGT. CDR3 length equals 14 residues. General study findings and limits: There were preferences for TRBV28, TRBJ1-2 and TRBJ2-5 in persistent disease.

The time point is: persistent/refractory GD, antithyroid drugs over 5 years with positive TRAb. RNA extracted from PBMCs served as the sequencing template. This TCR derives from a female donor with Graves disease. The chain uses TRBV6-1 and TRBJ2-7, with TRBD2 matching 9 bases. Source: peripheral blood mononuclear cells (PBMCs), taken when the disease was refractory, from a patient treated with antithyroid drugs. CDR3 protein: CASNLAGASYEQYF. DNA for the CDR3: TGTGCCAGCAACTTAGCGGGAGCCTCGTACGAGCAGTACTTC.